This entry lists 8 T cell receptor beta chains sequenced from one sample in a study of blood T cells in healthy people across ages. It was with a sample-barcoded 5' primer and a J-beta primer mix that a second PCR of about 7 to 12 cycles was run. TCRdb independently ran MiXCR on the 5' RACE reads; one entry per CDR3 protein. This sample carries about 570,000 distinct CDR3 sequences, 25% to 30% of them seen once, and the ten largest clones take 18%. Sequencing used blood. These receptors were collected from a woman in her seventies in good health.

This clonotype appeared many times. The chain links TRBV6-6 to TRBJ2-5, with D unclear. Per the germline V gene, CDR1 is MNHNY and CDR2 is SVGAGI (reference sequence). The CDR3 runs to 14 residues. V was cut by 7 bases and J by 1 base, with 13 bases left in between. CDR3 nucleotides: TGTGCCAGCAATCCCTCGGGTGTCCAAGAGACCCAGTACTTC. Translation: CASNPSGVQETQYF.

This chain links TRBV7-6 with TRBJ2-5; D is unclear. CDR1 is SGHVS, CDR2 FNYEAQ, per germline. The CDR3 sequence is 14 residues long. Trimming stripped 1 base from V and 2 bases from J, with 8 bases between. CDR3 sequence: CASSLELTQETQYF. CDR3 DNA sequence: TGTGCCAGCAGCTTAGAACTGACACAAGAGACCCAGTACTTC.

This clonotype has only a few counts. The chain uses TRBV6-2 or TRBV6-3 and TRBJ1-1; D is unclear. V was trimmed by 6 bases and J by 4 bases, leaving 12 bases between them. This CDR3 contains 13 residues. The germline V gene encodes CDR1 MNHEY and CDR2 SVGEGT. Here the CDR3 DNA reads TGTGCCAGCAGGCCTAATTGGGGCACTGAAGCTTTCTTT. It yields the protein CASRPNWGTEAFF.

The V call is TRBV7-2, the J call TRBJ2-1, with TRBD2 matching 14 bases. The CDR3 contains 15 residues. Germline V CDR1 and CDR2: SGHTA, FQGNSA. Losses at the gene ends were 6 bases for V and 9 bases for J; bases not matched to a gene: 7. CDR3 in amino acids: CASSPGLAGGSEQFF. For the CDR3, the DNA is TGTGCCAGCAGTCCCGGACTAGCGGGGGGAAGTGAGCAGTTCTTC.

The sample holds a few counts of this clonotype. CDR3 sequence: CASRIQTYSNEKLFF. CDR3 nucleotides: TGTGCCAGCAGGATACAGACATACTCTAATGAAAAACTGTTTTTT. This chain links TRBV27 with TRBJ1-4, with unresolved D. V was clipped by 6 bases and J by 3 bases, with 14 bases between them. Per the germline V gene, CDR1 is MNHEY and CDR2 is SMNVEV (reference sequence). This CDR3 is 15 amino acids long. Variable domain in full (rest from reference TRBV27 and TRBJ1-4): EAQVTQNPRYLITVTGKKLTVTCSQNMNHEYMSWYRQDPGLGLRQIYYSMNVEVTDKGDVPEGYKVSRKEKRNFPLILESPSPNQTSLYFCASRIQTYSNEKLFFGSGTQLSVL.

The rearrangement links TRBV5-5 to TRBJ2-7; D is unclear. The germline gives CDR1 SGHKS, CDR2 YYEKEE (reference sequence). The CDR3 runs 13 residues. Trimming cost V 6 bases and J 0 bases, with 10 bases left between them. CDR3 region: CASTDLNSYEQYF. As DNA, the CDR3 is TGTGCCAGCACCGACCTAAACTCCTACGAGCAGTACTTC. Complete variable domain (other parts from reference TRBV5-5 and TRBJ2-7): DAGVTQSPTHLIKTRGQQVTLRCSPISGHKSVSWYQQVLGQGPQFIFQYYEKEERGRGNFPDRFSARQFPNYSSELNVNALLLGDSALYLCASTDLNSYEQYFGPGTRLTVT.

This clonotype was observed a few times. An end of the junction differs from the germline gene, which may be a read error. CDR3 DNA sequence: TGTGCCAGCTCTTCCGGGGGACACTCTGGAGACACCATATATTTT. Translating gives CASSSGGHSGDTIYF. The chain has TRBV11-1 and TRBJ1-3; maybe TRBD1 (6 bases). Germline loops: CDR1 SGHAT, CDR2 FQDESV (reference sequence). This CDR3 has 15 amino acids.

This clonotype came up a few times. The rearrangement links TRBV4-3 to TRBJ2-2, with D possibly matching TRBD2 (7 bases). V was pared by 3 bases and J by 3 bases, with 14 bases between. This CDR3 comprises 16 residues. CDR1 and CDR2 from the germline V gene are LGHNA and YSLEER. The CDR3 DNA follows: TGCGCCAGCAGCCATCGGGGGGCCCGATACACCGGGGAGCTGTTTTTT. It translates to CASSHRGARYTGELFF.